This T cell receptor (beta chain) came from a study of blood T cells in healthy people across ages. As for the study in general: Using template switching, researchers captured about one barcoded beta molecule for each two T cells.

Drawn from each donor were ten milliliters of peripheral blood. Per sample, at least 5 micrograms of total RNA were extracted. A second about 7 to 12 cycle PCR used barcoded and J-beta primers. A single record per CDR3 protein comes from TCRdb applying MiXCR to the 5' RACE reads. The table includes hundreds of thousands of distinct CDR3 sequences, approximately 52% detected once. Trimming took 1 base from V and 0 from J, leaving 8 bases between them. Germline V lookup: CDR1 SGHRS, CDR2 YFSETQ. The CDR3 runs to 15 residues. The sample taken for sequencing was blood. This receptor was identified in a woman aged 80 or over in good health. The rearrangement uses TRBV5-1 and TRBJ2-1; D unclear. In DNA form, the CDR3 reads TGCGCCAGCAGCTTGCCCGATTACTCCTACAATGAGCAGTTCTTC. Its protein product is CASSLPDYSYNEQFF. Together with reference TRBV5-1 and TRBJ2-1, the CDR3 gives the full variable domain: KAGVTQTPRYLIKTRGQQVTLSCSPISGHRSVSWYQQTPGQGLQFLFEYFSETQRNKGNFPGRFSGRQFSNSRSEMNVSTLELGDSALYLCASSLPDYSYNEQFFGPGTRLTVL.